This paragraph reports one TCR beta chain. Antigen unknown. V was pared by 1 base and J by 4 bases, with 9 bases between. Germline CDR1 is MNHEY and CDR2 is SMNVEV (reference sequence). The CDR3 loop spans 14 amino acids. Clones were sequenced by immunoSEQ multiplex PCR, and TCRdb holds only the in-frame ones, with some missing. The repertoire holds about 33,000 clones, about four fifths seen once, with around 10% in the top ten. This sample was taken from a study of OX40 agonist ivuxolimab in advanced cancers. About the research overall: Patients were treated with intravenous ivuxolimab, dosed at 0.01 to 10 mg/kg and infused every 2 weeks. Antecedent anti-PD-1, anti-PD-L1 or anti-CTLA-4 therapy was permissible, with 30% to 50% having received some.

Study results and caveats: Determination of antigen specificity was not performed for the expanded peripheral T cells.

This chain uses TRBV27 with TRBJ2-3; D call uncertain. This TCR was recovered from an adult with an advanced solid tumor such as melanoma, head and neck, liver or kidney cancer. The sample here was CD4+ or CD8+ T cells sorted from blood, taken in a trial of the OX40 agonist ivuxolimab. The CDR3 loop is CASSLWDLADTQYF. The CDR3 region has the DNA TGTGCCAGCAGTTTATGGGATTTGGCAGATACGCAGTATTTT.